Listed here is a single T cell receptor beta chain. Its antigen is as yet unknown. This may be a read error, as it is one base from a much larger clone. The source of the sample is a study of T cells in Graves' hyperthyroidism and ophthalmopathy. Study-wide points: The model foresaw ophthalmopathy a median 6.5 months prior to onset.

The CDR3 regions of TCR beta were amplified from RNA transcripts. An initial round of RT-PCR targeting the TCR CDR3 relied on the HTBI primer set. TCRdb itself ran the multiplex PCR reads through MiXCR, one entry per CDR3 protein. The sample shows about 180,000 distinct CDR3 sequences, approximately 9% of them seen only once. Uncontrolled infections, other autoimmune diseases, pregnancy or lactation led to exclusion of patients. The diagnostic basis comprised clinical symptoms, serum thyroxine and TRAb, thyroid ultrasound and orbital computed tomography. The germline CDR1 and CDR2 sequences are DFQATT and SNEGSKA (reference sequence). The CDR3 loop spans 16 amino acids.

Sequences were obtained from blood. The TCR originated in a woman between 18 and 29 years old with Graves' hyperthyroidism that later progressed to Graves' ophthalmopathy. V is TRBV20-1 and J is TRBJ2-7, with D possibly matching TRBD2 (6 bases). CDR3 DNA sequence: TGCAGTGCTAGGCCCCTCTTGGTTAGCGGCCTTTACGAGCAGTGCTTC. It is translated as CSARPLLVSGLYEQCF.